This is a list of T cell receptor beta chains from one sample in a study of human T cells and chemical hapten exposure. Using its own MiXCR run on the RACE reads, TCRdb lists one record per CDR3 protein. This table has roughly 260,000 distinct CDR3 sequences, around 9.3% appearing once. Here the sequenced sample was whole blood, taken in connection with sensitization to the hapten diphenylcyclopropenone (DPC). Source of these receptors: a woman aged 40 to 50 with alopecia areata. Some clones in this sample may be carry-over from other donors' samples. Both conserved end residues are part of each CDR3. D genes are given only for firm matches.

TRBV3-1,TRBD1,CASSQGGQGYSPLHF
TRBV6-2/TRBV6-3,TRBD1,CASSYPDRGNEQFF
TRBV5-1,TRBD1,CASSESPGTGYEQYF
TRBV7-2,-,CASSFMSRVDEQFF
TRBV20-1,-,CSAGDRQGNGIGADTQYF
TRBV11-2,-,CASSFSRTVNSPLHF
TRBV20-1,TRBD2,CSGAAGAEDTQYF
TRBV6-2/TRBV6-3,TRBD2,CASSYSLADNEQFF
TRBV4-3,-,CASSRTWTGTYEQYF
TRBV28,TRBD2,CASTPLGTSGSNEQFF
TRBV12-5,-,CASAGLGDTDTQYF
TRBV28,-,CASSLWANTEAFF
TRBV20-1,TRBD1,CSASRTGIPQETQYF
TRBV18,TRBD1,CASSPETGKGNTIYF
TRBV6-6,-,CATRYMGFDTQYF
TRBV28,-,CASSSPPYEQFF
TRBV9,-,CASSVGPGDTGELFF
TRBV7-3,-,CASSFRPGANVLTF
TRBV6-5,-,CASSYGGAREKLFF
TRBV7-8,-,CASRLPGPGDTQYF
TRBV7-8,-,CASSAASKLTQYF
TRBV10-3,TRBD2,CAIKTSGRATDTQYF
TRBV4-2,TRBD2,CASSPLGLAGREETQYF
TRBV28,TRBD2,CASSLSGSDEQFF
TRBV3-1,-,CASSQDPWKGGEAFF
TRBV5-1,-,CASSLEIRLHTDTQYF
TRBV5-1,-,CASSTGLSDTQYF
TRBV11-2,-,CASSLGGREQFF
TRBV6-2/TRBV6-3,-,CASSYSIGRGGTEAFF
TRBV29-1,TRBD2,CSVEGLAGGPSDTQYF
TRBV29-1,-,CSVRQIEQFF
TRBV27,TRBD2,CASSSSGLGRGTDTQYF
TRBV4-2,-,CASSQDHSISSYEQYF
TRBV28,-,CASSFPGNTIYF
TRBV9,-,CASSVGAREGEKLFF
TRBV29-1,-,CSVEGISGYTF
TRBV28,-,CASRNYAGSGANVLTF
TRBV24-1,-,CATSEGPGRTSGNTIYF
TRBV6-1,-,CASSELSAGSTQPQHF
TRBV6-6,-,CASTYTLAIEAFF
TRBV29-1,TRBD1,CSVDGRQGAGEQFF
TRBV12-3/TRBV12-4,-,CASGSRGAQYF
TRBV4-1,TRBD1,CASRSQGTSEKLFF
TRBV5-1,-,CASSLQGDTQYF
TRBV18,-,CASSSSTDSTDTQYF
TRBV28,-,CASRDSSPLHF
TRBV29-1,-,CSISDGYTF
TRBV10-3,-,CAISGDANYGYTF
TRBV28,TRBD1,CASTTGEASNEKLFF
TRBV28,-,CASSGAGGIYEQYF
TRBV28,TRBD1,CASSGRDRGVLQFF
TRBV7-8,TRBD2,CASSPLAGEVYTGELFF
TRBV20-1,TRBD2,CSVPTSGKNIQYF
TRBV5-1,TRBD2,CASSRSLSSGTRPWEQYF
TRBV20-1,-,CSARDFGFGRNQPQHF